Below are 7 T cell receptor beta chains sequenced from a single sample in a study of PD-1 blockade in mismatch repair-deficient tumors. Here immunoSEQ multiplex PCR was the method, and the copy in TCRdb shows in-frame clones only, minus some. The sample lists around 68,000 clones; about 78% were seen once. The source was peripheral blood, collected 2 weeks after starting pembrolizumab. These receptors were taken from an adult with mismatch repair-deficient cancer.

V gene TRBV4-1 combines with J gene TRBJ1-5; D is ambiguous. CDR1 is MGHRA and CDR2 is YSYEKL in the germline V gene. This CDR3 comprises 17 residues. Trimming cost V 0 bases and J 0 bases, with 12 bases left between them. CDR3: CASSQERAGYSNQPQHF. For the CDR3, the DNA is TGCGCCAGCAGCCAAGAGAGGGCCGGTTATAGCAATCAGCCCCAGCATTTT.

Written as DNA, the CDR3 is TGTGCCAGCAGCCCCGATAGCGGGAGTGGCACAGATACGCAGTATTTT. This codes for CASSPDSGSGTDTQYF. This rearrangement joins TRBV7-9 to TRBJ2-3; 9 nucleotides align to TRBD2. The CDR3 covers 16 residues. Germline CDR1 reads SEHNR; CDR2 reads FQNEAQ (reference sequence). The V and J ends lost 5 bases and 1 base, in that order; junction bases with no gene match: 7.

This chain links TRBV7-9 with TRBJ2-1; perhaps TRBD1 as D (7 bases). Germline CDR1 and CDR2: SEHNR and FQNEAQ (reference sequence). Trimming removed 10 bases from V and 1 base from J, with 20 bases in between. The CDR3 is 16 residues long. The CDR3 region is CAITVDRDSSYNEQFF. CDR3 nucleotide sequence: TGTGCCATCACAGTTGACAGGGACTCATCCTACAATGAGCAGTTCTTC.

The V call is TRBV10-1, the J call TRBJ2-2; the match to TRBD2 covers 13 bases. CDR3 length: 18 residues. V gave up 6 bases and J gave up 4 bases; unmatched junction bases: 11. Germline loops: CDR1 WNHNN, CDR2 SYGVQD (reference sequence). The CDR3 region is CASSEGLAGVCGTGELFF. CDR3 sequence (DNA): TGCGCCAGCAGCGAAGGACTAGCGGGAGTATGTGGCACCGGGGAGCTGTTTTTT.

This clone was picked up a small number of times. CDR3 sequence (DNA): TGTGCCAGCAGTGATCTAGCGGGCTATCAGCCCCAGCATTTT. Residues: CASSDLAGYQPQHF. The chain has TRBV2 and TRBJ1-5; D unresolved. Trimming cost V 3 bases and J 5 bases, with 11 bases left between them. Germline loops: CDR1 SNHLY, CDR2 FYNNEI. The CDR3 covers 14 residues.

The V gene is TRBV7-9, the J gene TRBJ2-7, with D possibly matching TRBD1 (6 bases). Germline loops: CDR1 SEHNR, CDR2 FQNEAQ (reference sequence). This CDR3 contains 16 residues. V was clipped by 3 bases and J by 0 bases, with 15 bases between them. As DNA, the CDR3 is TGTGCCAGCAGCTTTCAAGAGGGGGATAGCTCCTACGAGCAGTACTTC. The encoded protein is CASSFQEGDSSYEQYF.

The genes are TRBV9 and TRBJ2-3; TRBD2 aligns across 7 bases. Germline CDR1 is SGDLS and CDR2 is YYNGEE. Trimming at V came to 0 bases and at J to 0 bases, leaving 10 bases not matched to a gene. This CDR3 region has 18 residues. The CDR3 region is CASSVGLAVTSSTDTQYF. In DNA form, the CDR3 reads TGTGCCAGCAGCGTAGGGCTAGCGGTTACGTCTAGCACAGATACGCAGTATTTT.